This TCR beta chain was documented in a study of post-analysis software for immune sequencing data. Study-wide background: There were relapsing-remitting, secondary progressive and progressive-relapsing multiple sclerosis among the disease courses included.

Study-wide points: Five or six TRBV segments were more frequent in patients than controls; TRBV5-6, TRBV5-1 and TRBV20-1 belonged to this group.

Unmatched junction bases numbered 5, after V lost 0 bases and J lost 3 bases. The CDR3 runs 15 residues. Germline V gene lookup returns CDR1 SGHRS and CDR2 YFSETQ. A word on this clonotype: Its antigen is unidentified.

Unique molecular identifiers had been added to the TCR beta cDNA libraries. Using its own MiXCR run on the PCR reads, TCRdb lists one record per CDR3 protein. The sample has fewer than 550,000 distinct CDR3 sequences, 30% to 40% seen once; the top ten hold under 7%. This TCR was sampled from a girl aged 2-17 years with multiple sclerosis. Input material: blood. This chain connects TRBV5-1 to TRBJ1-1; 7 nucleotides agree with TRBD1. The CDR3: CASSLEGGQYTEAFF. Here the CDR3 DNA reads TGCGCCAGCAGCTTGGAGGGGGGACAGTACACTGAAGCTTTCTTT.